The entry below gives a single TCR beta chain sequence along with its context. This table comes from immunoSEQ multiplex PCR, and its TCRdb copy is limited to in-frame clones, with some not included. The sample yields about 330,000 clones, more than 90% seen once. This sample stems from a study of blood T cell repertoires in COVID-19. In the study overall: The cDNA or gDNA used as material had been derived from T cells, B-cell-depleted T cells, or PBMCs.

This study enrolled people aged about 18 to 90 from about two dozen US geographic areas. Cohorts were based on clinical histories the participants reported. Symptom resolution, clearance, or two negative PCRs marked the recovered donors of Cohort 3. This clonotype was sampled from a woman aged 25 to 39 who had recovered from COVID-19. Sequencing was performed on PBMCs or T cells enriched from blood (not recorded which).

CDR3 region: CASSPPAGGGSEETQYF. DNA of the CDR3: TGTGCCAGCAGTCCGCCGGCGGGCGGGGGTAGTGAAGAGACCCAGTACTTC. This chain connects TRBV27 to TRBJ2-5; 7 bases fit TRBD2. Losses at the gene ends were 5 bases for V and 3 bases for J; bases not matched to a gene: 15. The CDR3 is 17 residues long. In germline, CDR1 is MNHEY, CDR2 SMNVEV (reference sequence).